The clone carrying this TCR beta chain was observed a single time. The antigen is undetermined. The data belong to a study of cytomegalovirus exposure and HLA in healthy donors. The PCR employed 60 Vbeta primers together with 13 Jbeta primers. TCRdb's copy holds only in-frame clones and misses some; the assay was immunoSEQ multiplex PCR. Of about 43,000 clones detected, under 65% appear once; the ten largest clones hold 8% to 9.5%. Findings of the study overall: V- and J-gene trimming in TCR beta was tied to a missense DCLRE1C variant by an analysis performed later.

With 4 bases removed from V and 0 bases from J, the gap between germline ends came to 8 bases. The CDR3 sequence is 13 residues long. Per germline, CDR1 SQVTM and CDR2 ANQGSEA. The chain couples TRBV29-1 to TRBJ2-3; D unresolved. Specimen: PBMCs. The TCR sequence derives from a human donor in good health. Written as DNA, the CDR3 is TGCAGCGTTGTTCCGGGTAGCACAGATACGCAGTATTTT. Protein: CSVVPGSTDTQYF.